This T cell receptor beta chain was captured by sequencing in a study of control samples from healthy donors and cancer patients. The method was immunoSEQ multiplex PCR; TCRdb's version includes in-frame clones alone and lacks a portion of them. Of about 86,000 clones listed, more than 80% are singletons. Trimming left V 0 bases short and J 2 bases short, with 9 bases between. The germline V gene encodes CDR1 ENHRY and CDR2 SYGVKD. The CDR3 is made up of 15 amino acids. The sample consisted of blood. The sequence came from a young woman in good health. This chain joins TRBV10-3 and TRBJ2-3; no reliable D call. The CDR3 nucleotides are TGTGCCATCAGTGAGTCTGCACACCTCACAGATACGCAGTATTTT. Protein sequence: CAISESAHLTDTQYF.